Each of the 2 T cell receptor beta chains below was sequenced from the same sample in a study of blood T cells in healthy people across ages. Next came a second PCR, run for about 7 to 12 cycles, which used a sample-barcoded 5' primer along with a J-beta primer mix. MiXCR, run by TCRdb on the 5' RACE reads, gives a single entry per CDR3 protein. Counted here are about 650,000 distinct CDR3 sequences, over 40% occurring once; the ten biggest clones make up roughly 12%. The source material was blood. The receptors were sampled from a woman of 80 years or more in good health.

This clonotype was seen a handful of times. The chain has TRBV6-1 and TRBJ2-7, with 9 nucleotides matching TRBD1. V lost 2 bases and J lost 3; bases outside the gene matches: 2. Germline V gene data show CDR1 as MNHNS and CDR2 as SASEGT. The CDR3 covers 14 residues. This CDR3 reads CASSEPGQGYEQYF. The CDR3 region has the DNA TGTGCCAGCAGTGAACCGGGACAGGGCTACGAGCAGTACTTC.

This clonotype occurred a few times. J is TRBJ1-4 and V is TRBV4-2; 7 nucleotides agree with TRBD1. The germline gives CDR1 LGHNA, CDR2 YNFKEQ. The CDR3 contains 16 residues. Trimming at V came to 1 base and at J to 7 bases, leaving 9 bases not matched to a gene. The CDR3 reads CASSQGSVGQLEKLFF. CDR3 nucleotide sequence: TGTGCCAGCAGCCAAGGATCGGTGGGACAGCTTGAAAAACTGTTTTTT.